One sample yielded the 9 T cell receptor beta chains listed below, sequenced in a study of T cells in Graves' hyperthyroidism and ophthalmopathy. From RNA transcripts, TCR beta CDR3 regions were amplified. The primer set for the first-round RT-PCR of the TCR CDR3 was HTBI. TCRdb fed the multiplex PCR reads into MiXCR, producing one record per CDR3 protein. The table has some 270,000 distinct CDR3 sequences, 13% seen once. Sequencing was carried out using blood. The receptor source for this set is a woman younger than 45 with Graves' hyperthyroidism that later progressed to Graves' ophthalmopathy.

This chain links TRBV12-3 or TRBV12-4 with TRBJ1-1; D may be TRBD1 (6 bases). V lost 7 bases, J lost 6 bases, and 21 bases lay in between. The CDR3 loop spans 15 amino acids. The CDR3 loop is CASTRGGTPVPEAFF. CDR3 coding DNA: TGTGCCAGCACCCGAGGGGGGACGCCGGTCCCTGAAGCTTTCTTT.

Many counts were recorded for this clonotype. V gene TRBV5-6 combines with J gene TRBJ2-7; TRBD1 might be the D (6 bases). The CDR3 length is 14 residues. The germline V gene has CDR1 SGHDT and CDR2 YYEEEE. V was clipped by 3 bases and J by 0 bases, with 10 bases between them. The CDR3 reads CASSYGQSSYEQYF. The CDR3 DNA reads TGTGCCAGCAGCTACGGACAGAGCTCCTACGAGCAGTACTTC.

This clonotype has at least ten counts. This chain links TRBV5-1 with TRBJ2-7; 12 nucleotides match TRBD2. Germline CDR1 and CDR2: SGHRS and YFSETQ. V lost 4 bases, J lost 5 bases, and 7 bases stayed unmatched. CDR3 size: 15 residues. The CDR3 nucleotides read TGCGCCAGCAGCCCCGGACTAGCGGGAACCCACGAGCAGTACTTC. As protein: CASSPGLAGTHEQYF.

This clonotype was seen more than once but under ten times. The V call is TRBV19, the J call TRBJ2-2; D remains ambiguous. Germline CDR1 reads LNHDA; CDR2 reads SQIVND (reference sequence). The CDR3 is 11 residues long. The V end lost 8 bases, the J end lost 4 bases, and 5 bases lay between the germline ends. The CDR3 spells CASRFTGELFF. The CDR3 nucleotides are TGTGCCAGTCGATTCACCGGGGAGCTGTTTTTT.

In this sample, this clonotype turned up many times. The chain combines TRBV9 with TRBJ1-5, with D possibly matching TRBD1 (5 bases). Trimming cost V 4 bases and J 5 bases, with 10 bases left between them. Germline values: CDR1 SGDLS, CDR2 YYNGEE. The CDR3 is 13 amino acids. CDR3 region: CASSPGIDQPQHF. CDR3 in DNA: TGTGCCAGCAGCCCAGGGATTGATCAGCCCCAGCATTTT.

Notes on this clonotype: A read error is possible here, since a much larger clone lies one base away. The V and J genes are TRBV3-1 and TRBJ2-5; the D gene is possibly TRBD2 (6 bases). V was cut by 3 bases and J by 7 bases, with 15 bases left in between. The CDR3 spans 14 residues. Per germline, CDR1 LGHDT and CDR2 YNNKEL (reference sequence). The CDR3 DNA follows: TGTGCCAGCAGCCATTACCCCCGAGCGGGGACCCAGTACTTC. It translates to CASSHYPRAGTQYF.

The chain couples TRBV30 to TRBJ2-3; D unresolved. V was cut by 4 bases and J by 1 base, with 12 bases left in between. This CDR3 contains 14 residues. The germline V gene has CDR1 GTSNPN and CDR2 SVGIG (reference sequence). The CDR3: CAWTTLLGTDTQYF. The CDR3, as DNA: TGTGCCTGGACTACACTCTTGGGCACAGATACGCAGTATTTT.

In its sample, this clonotype was seen a few times. A much bigger clone sits one base away, suggesting this may be a read error. The chain carries TRBV28 and TRBJ1-5; D gene uncertain. The CDR3 runs to 14 residues. Germline V gene lookup returns CDR1 MDHEN and CDR2 SYDVKM. The CDR3: CASSSFVDNRPQHF. The DNA for the CDR3 is TGTGCCAGCAGTTCCTTTGTCGACAATCGGCCCCAGCATTTT.

This clonotype turned up a few times. The rearrangement uses TRBV4-3 and TRBJ1-2; TRBD1 might be the D (5 bases). The CDR3 has 10 amino acids. Per the germline V gene, CDR1 is LGHNA and CDR2 is YSLEER. Trimming stripped 6 bases from V and 12 bases from J, with 11 bases between. The CDR3 nucleotides read TGCGCCAGCAGGACCCAGGGAAACACCTTC. Translating gives CASRTQGNTF.